A single sample is the source of the 19 T cell receptor beta chains below, sequenced in a study of human T cells and chemical hapten exposure. TCRdb re-called the RACE reads through MiXCR, storing one row per CDR3 protein. The sample records approximately 350,000 distinct CDR3 sequences, about 7% being singletons. Specified time point: patch test 1, 2 weeks after DPC sensitization. Treatment in this sample: therapeutic diphenylcyclopropenone sensitization with weekly scalp DPC. The sample consisted of whole blood, taken in connection with sensitization to the hapten diphenylcyclopropenone (DPC). Receptor source: a woman aged 18 to 35 with alopecia areata. Some clones in this sample may be carry-over from other donors' samples.

The rearrangement links TRBV6-2 or TRBV6-3 to TRBJ1-2, with D hard to call. V was clipped by 5 bases and J by 5 bases, with 9 bases between them. Germline assignment: CDR1 MNHEY and CDR2 SVGEGT. This CDR3 contains 12 residues. The CDR3 DNA reads TGTGCCAGCAGTCCTAACTTTTATGGCTACACCTTC. It codes for CASSPNFYGYTF.

The table lists this clonotype with a few counts. V usage is TRBV4-3 and J usage is TRBJ2-7; the D is unclear. The germline CDR1 and CDR2 sequences are LGHNA and YSLEER. V shed 0 bases and J shed 4 bases, with 13 bases lying between them. The CDR3 extends over 15 amino acids. CDR3 sequence reads: CASSQDRSGSYEQYF. The CDR3 DNA reads TGCGCCAGCAGCCAAGATCGATCAGGATCTTACGAGCAGTACTTC.

This clonotype was seen a few times. The chain couples TRBV27 to TRBJ1-1; possible D gene TRBD1, 6 bases. Germline V gene data show CDR1 as MNHEY and CDR2 as SMNVEV (reference sequence). The CDR3 contains 13 residues. V was trimmed by 2 bases and J by 4 bases, leaving 8 bases between them. Written as DNA, the CDR3 is TGTGCCAGCAGTTTAACAGGGACCACTGAAGCTTTCTTT. Protein product: CASSLTGTTEAFF.

The chain uses TRBV15 and TRBJ2-1, with D unclear. Trimming left V 1 base short and J 7 bases short, with 11 bases between. Germline V gene data show CDR1 as LNHNV and CDR2 as YYDKDF (reference sequence). The CDR3 has 14 residues. CDR3 sequence: CATSRVTPPNEQFF. CDR3 nucleotide sequence: TGTGCCACCAGCAGAGTGACTCCGCCGAATGAGCAGTTCTTC.

This clonotype was observed a few times. The rearrangement links TRBV12-3 or TRBV12-4 to TRBJ2-3; 11 bases align to TRBD2. V dropped 5 bases and J dropped 5; count of bases not matched to a gene: 12. The CDR3 consists of 17 residues. CDR3 region: CASSEELAGAQGDTQYF. The DNA for the CDR3 is TGTGCCAGCAGTGAGGAACTAGCGGGGGCTCAGGGAGATACGCAGTATTTT.

This rearrangement joins TRBV7-3 to TRBJ2-6; weak D call: TRBD2 (6 bases). Trimming took 4 bases from V and 0 from J, leaving 13 bases between them. Per the germline V gene, CDR1 is SGHTA and CDR2 is FQGTGA. The CDR3 contains 17 residues. The CDR3 here is CASSSPMGGSGANVLTF. CDR3 nucleotide sequence: TGTGCCAGCAGCTCCCCCATGGGGGGCTCTGGGGCCAACGTCCTGACTTTC.

This chain connects TRBV11-2 to TRBJ1-1, with D perhaps matching TRBD1 (6 bases). V lost 2 bases, J lost 2 bases, and 15 bases lay in between. The V gene's germline CDR1 is SGHAT and CDR2 FQNNGV. CDR3 length: 16 amino acids. The CDR3 DNA reads as TGTGCCAGCAGCTTAAGGGCAGGGGCTACTAACACTGAAGCTTTCTTT. It yields the protein CASSLRAGATNTEAFF.

The chain is built from TRBV29-1 and TRBJ2-1; D is uncertain. Per the germline V gene, CDR1 is SQVTM and CDR2 is ANQGSEA. V lost 3 bases and J lost 1, with 10 bases in between. This CDR3 is built from 14 residues. The CDR3 region has the DNA TGCAGCGTTGAGCCCCCTGGTTCCTACAATGAGCAGTTCTTC. Its protein product is CSVEPPGSYNEQFF.

There are many counts of this clonotype. The chain couples TRBV6-1 to TRBJ2-2, with D unclear. Per the germline V gene, CDR1 is MNHNS and CDR2 is SASEGT. The V and J ends lost 5 bases and 8 bases respectively, with 12 bases between them. The length of the CDR3 is 13 residues. The CDR3: CASSSETGGELFF. The CDR3 nucleotides read TGTGCCAGCAGTTCCGAGACCGGTGGGGAGCTGTTTTTT.

The chain is built from TRBV9 and TRBJ1-6; D remains ambiguous. The CDR3 runs 12 residues. In germline, CDR1 is SGDLS, CDR2 YYNGEE. V was trimmed by 4 bases and J by 5 bases, leaving 4 bases between them. CDR3 in DNA: TGTGCCAGCAGCATCGATAATTCACCCCTCCACTTT. It yields the protein CASSIDNSPLHF. The variable domain in full, completed from reference TRBV9 and TRBJ1-6, reads DSGVTQTPKHLITATGQRVTLRCSPRSGDLSVYWYQQSLDQGLQFLIQYYNGEERAKGNILERFSAQQFPDLHSELNLSSLELGDSALYFCASSIDNSPLHFGNGTRLTVT.

This clonotype was picked up many times. The chain uses TRBV9 and TRBJ2-1; 10 nucleotides match TRBD2. Trimming at V came to 4 bases and at J to 7 bases, leaving 8 bases not matched to a gene. CDR1 and CDR2 from the germline V gene are SGDLS and YYNGEE. The CDR3 has 15 amino acids. The CDR3 DNA sequence: TGTGCCAGCAGCCCACCCGGGACTAGCGCAAATGAGCAGTTCTTC. Protein sequence: CASSPPGTSANEQFF.

The V gene is TRBV12-3 or TRBV12-4, the J gene TRBJ1-1; TRBD1 matches 8 bases. Trimming at V came to 6 bases and at J to 6 bases, leaving 6 bases not matched to a gene. The length of the CDR3 is 13 residues. The CDR3 DNA reads TGTGCCAGCAGGACGGACAGGGAACCTGAAGCTTTCTTT. This encodes CASRTDREPEAFF.

In this sample, this clonotype turned up many times. The rearrangement joins TRBV29-1 to TRBJ1-5; 11 bases fit TRBD1. CDR1 is SQVTM, CDR2 ANQGSEA, per germline. With V trimmed by 6 bases and J by 4 bases, 5 bases remained unmatched. The CDR3 has 14 residues. The CDR3 DNA reads TGCAGCGTGATGGACAGGGGGCTGAATCAGCCCCAGCATTTT. Translation: CSVMDRGLNQPQHF. Variable domain in full (rest from reference TRBV29-1 and TRBJ1-5): SAVISQKPSRDICQRGTSLTIQCQVDSQVTMMFWYRQQPGQSLTLIATANQGSEATYESGFVIDKFPISRPNLTFSTLTVSNMSPEDSSIYLCSVMDRGLNQPQHFGDGTRLSIL.

This clonotype appeared a few times. V is TRBV9 and J is TRBJ2-2; 8 nucleotides match TRBD2. CDR3 size: 16 residues. From germline, CDR1 is SGDLS and CDR2 YYNGEE. The V segment lost 4 bases and the J segment 4 bases; nucleotides outside the gene matches: 9. The CDR3 here is CASSPSAGALTGELFF. In DNA, the CDR3 is TGTGCCAGCAGCCCTTCAGCGGGGGCCCTCACCGGGGAGCTGTTTTTT. Drawing the rest from reference TRBV9 and TRBJ2-2, the complete variable domain is DSGVTQTPKHLITATGQRVTLRCSPRSGDLSVYWYQQSLDQGLQFLIQYYNGEERAKGNILERFSAQQFPDLHSELNLSSLELGDSALYFCASSPSAGALTGELFFGEGSRLTVL.

The chain employs TRBV29-1 and TRBJ2-5; perhaps TRBD1 as D (5 bases). Trimming shortened V by 4 bases and J by 4 bases, and 16 bases separated the two germline ends. There are 14 residues in the CDR3. Germline V gives CDR1 SQVTM, CDR2 ANQGSEA. CDR3 DNA: TGCAGCGTTGTTCGGCATCCCCAGGGAGAGACCCAGTACTTC. Protein: CSVVRHPQGETQYF.

This clonotype came up a few times. The chain recombines TRBV11-2 with TRBJ1-2, with a weak D call TRBD1 (6 bases). Germline V lookup: CDR1 SGHAT, CDR2 FQNNGV. V was clipped by 0 bases and J by 6 bases, with 11 bases between them. The CDR3 is made up of 14 amino acids. DNA of the CDR3: TGTGCCAGCAGCTTAGATAGGTCAGGGGATGGCTACACCTTC. This codes for CASSLDRSGDGYTF.

This clonotype was counted between two and nine times. The J gene is TRBJ2-1, the V gene TRBV24-1; no reliable D call. Trimming took 6 bases from V and 7 from J, leaving 6 bases between them. There are 11 residues in the CDR3. Germline loops: CDR1 KGHDR, CDR2 SFDVKD. CDR3 in DNA: TGTGCCACCAGTCAAGAAAATGAGCAGTTCTTC. Residues: CATSQENEQFF.

This clonotype was seen a handful of times. As DNA, the CDR3 is TGTGCCATCAGTGGAGATGGGGGTCAGCCCCAGCATTTT. It yields the protein CAISGDGGQPQHF. The chain couples TRBV10-3 to TRBJ1-5, with D possibly matching TRBD1 (5 bases). Deletions cut 4 bases from V and 6 bases from J, with 10 bases between. The CDR3 is made up of 13 amino acids. From germline, CDR1 is ENHRY and CDR2 SYGVKD.

This clonotype has a count of ten or more. The DNA for the CDR3 is TGCAGCGTCCCAATAAGAGAGGGAAGCTCCTACAATGAGCAGTTCTTC. Translating gives CSVPIREGSSYNEQFF. J is TRBJ2-1 and V is TRBV29-1, with D possibly matching TRBD2 (5 bases). Germline V gene sequence: CDR1 SQVTM, CDR2 ANQGSEA. The CDR3 loop spans 16 amino acids. Trimming cost V 6 bases and J 0 bases, with 18 bases left between them.